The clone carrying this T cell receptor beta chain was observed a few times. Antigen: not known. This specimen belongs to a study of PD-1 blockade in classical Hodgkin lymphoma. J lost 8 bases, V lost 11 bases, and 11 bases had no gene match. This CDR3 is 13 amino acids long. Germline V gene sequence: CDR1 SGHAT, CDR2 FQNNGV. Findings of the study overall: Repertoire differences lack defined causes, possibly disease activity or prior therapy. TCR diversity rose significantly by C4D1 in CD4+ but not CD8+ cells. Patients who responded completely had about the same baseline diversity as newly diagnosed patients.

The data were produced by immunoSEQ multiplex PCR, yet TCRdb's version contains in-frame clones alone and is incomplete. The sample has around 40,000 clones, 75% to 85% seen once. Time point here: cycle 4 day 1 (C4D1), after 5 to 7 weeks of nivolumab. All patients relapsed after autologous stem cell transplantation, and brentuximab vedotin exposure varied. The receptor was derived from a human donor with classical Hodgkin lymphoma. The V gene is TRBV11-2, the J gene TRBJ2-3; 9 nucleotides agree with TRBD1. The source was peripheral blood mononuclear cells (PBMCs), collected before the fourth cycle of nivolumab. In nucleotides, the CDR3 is TGTGCCGGAACCAAAGGACAGGGGCGTACGCAGTATTTT. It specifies CAGTKGQGRTQYF.